This TCR beta chain was identified in a study of cytomegalovirus exposure and HLA in healthy donors. Study in general: The study placed about 81% of its 398 genotyped donors in the Caucasian-associated ancestry cluster. Study-level findings and limits: Later work found that TCR association rates differed between HLA loci; DRB1 had the most and HLA-C the fewest.

The PCR made use of 60 Vbeta and 13 Jbeta primers. Method: immunoSEQ multiplex PCR; TCRdb's copy keeps in-frame clones and lacks some. This table holds some 100,000 clones, approximately 71% found once. Of note for this clone: Antigen unknown.

The specimen was PBMCs. This receptor was identified in a man aged 40-49 years in good health and CMV-seronegative.

The CDR3 DNA reads TGTGCCAGCCAGCAGGGGGCCTTATACAATGAGCAGTTCTTC. Translation: CASQQGALYNEQFF. The chain couples TRBV19 to TRBJ2-1, with TRBD1 matching 8 bases. The CDR3 contains 14 residues. J was trimmed by 4 bases and V by 9 bases; bases with no gene match: 8. Looked up from germline, CDR1 is LNHDA and CDR2 is SQIVND (reference sequence).